Detailed here is one T cell receptor (beta chain). Its target is not known. V was clipped by 6 bases and J by 5 bases, with 14 bases between them. CDR3 size: 15 residues. Per-sample PBMC isolation yielded at least 6 million cells. Alongside a J-beta primer mix, a sample-barcoded 5' primer served in a second PCR lasting about 6 to 11 cycles. Each cDNA molecule carried a tag from a template-switch adaptor that contained 12 random nucleotides. There were at least 2.5 million CDR3-containing paired-end reads obtained from each sample. TCRdb processed the 5' RACE reads anew with MiXCR; each CDR3 protein has one entry. In the table there are 910,000 or so distinct CDR3 sequences, approximately 50% of which are singletons. This entry belongs to a study of blood T cells in healthy people across ages. Study outcomes and limitations: The fall in TCR beta diversity per million T cells was roughly linear with age.

This TCR was recovered from a woman aged 60-70 years in good health. Sequencing used blood. This sequence joins TRBV12-3 or TRBV12-4 and TRBJ1-6; D unclear. CDR3 in DNA: TGTGCCAGCAGGGGGATCGGGAAGAATAATTCACCCCTCCACTTT. Its protein is CASRGIGKNNSPLHF.